Listed below are T cell receptor beta chains from one sample, sequenced in a study of blood T cell repertoires in COVID-19. Profiling relied on immunoSEQ multiplex PCR, and the TCRdb table lists in-frame clones only, not all of them. The data show roughly 300,000 clones, 87% seen once. The sequenced sample consisted of peripheral blood. The receptors were gathered from a woman aged 45 to 65 who had recovered from COVID-19. CDR3s include the opening cysteine and the closing phenylalanine or tryptophan. A D gene is named only where the DNA matches it firmly. Where a row states a size, it is once, few, many or the class of an expanded clone; other rows omit it.

>14|.|TRBV7-9|TRBJ1-2|.
CASSLVTGEYGYTF
TGTGCCAGCAGCTTAGTAACTGGGGAGTATGGCTACACCTTC
>14|.|TRBV4-2|TRBJ2-7|.
CASSREDYSYEQYF
TGTGCCAGCAGCCGGGAGGACTACTCATACGAGCAGTACTTC
>16|TRBD1|TRBV19|TRBJ2-2|.
CASSIEGQENTGELFF
TGTGCCAGTAGTATTGAAGGACAGGAGAACACCGGGGAGCTGTTTTTT
>13|TRBD2|TRBV29-1|TRBJ2-7|.
CSVESAGGPEQYF
TGCAGCGTTGAATCCGCGGGGGGGCCCGAGCAGTACTTC
>14|.|TRBV7-9|TRBJ2-5|.
CASSLGPNQETQYF
TGTGCCAGCAGCTTGGGCCCAAATCAAGAGACCCAGTACTTC
>16|.|TRBV7-2|TRBJ2-7|.
CASSLGSRGTSYEQYF
TGTGCCAGCAGCTTAGGTTCAAGGGGAACCTCCTACGAGCAGTACTTC
>16|TRBD2|TRBV14|TRBJ2-2|.
CASSQDSGIDTGELFF
TGTGCCAGCAGCCAAGATAGCGGGATCGACACCGGGGAGCTGTTTTTT
>15|.|TRBV30|TRBJ2-6|.
CAWSLSGGGANVLTF
TGTGCCTGGAGTTTGTCTGGCGGCGGGGCCAACGTCCTGACTTTC
>12|.|TRBV11-3|TRBJ2-2|.
CATQADTGELFF
TGTGCCACCCAAGCGGACACCGGGGAGCTGTTTTTT
>13|.|TRBV28|TRBJ1-3|.
CASRQGSGNTIYF
TGTGCCAGCAGACAGGGCTCTGGAAACACCATATATTTT
>16|TRBD1|TRBV5-6|TRBJ1-2|.
CASSHRDRGTVYGYTF
TGTGCCAGCAGCCACCGGGACAGGGGCACCGTCTATGGCTACACCTTC
>11|.|TRBV28|TRBJ1-1|.
CASRTNTEAFF
TGTGCCAGCAGAACTAACACTGAAGCTTTCTTT
>13|TRBD2|TRBV3-1/TRBV3-2|TRBJ2-5|.
CASSFRGGETQYF
TGTGCCAGCAGCTTCCGGGGGGGGGAGACCCAGTACTTC
>15|.|TRBV6-5|TRBJ2-2|.
CASSYEVSNTGELFF
TGTGCCAGCAGTTACGAGGTATCGAACACCGGGGAGCTGTTTTTT
>14|.|TRBV4-2|TRBJ2-2|.
CASSQWADTGELFF
TGTGCCAGCAGCCAATGGGCAGACACCGGGGAGCTGTTTTTT
>15|.|TRBV6-1|TRBJ2-1|.
CASSEAVDSYNEQFF
TGTGCCAGCAGTGAAGCGGTCGACAGTTACAATGAGCAGTTCTTC
>15|.|TRBV10-1|TRBJ2-3|few
CASSEYGGQGDTQYF
TGCGCCAGCAGTGAGTACGGGGGGCAGGGAGATACGCAGTATTTT
>17|TRBD2|TRBV5-1|TRBJ2-3|.
CASSLGSGGRAGDTQYF
TGCGCCAGCAGCTTGGGCAGTGGCGGGAGGGCCGGGGATACGCAGTATTTT
>18|.|TRBV4-1|TRBJ2-2|.
CASSQARQTATNTGELFF
TGCGCCAGCAGCCAAGCACGTCAGACAGCTACGAACACCGGGGAGCTGTTTTTT
>14|.|TRBV5-4|TRBJ1-6|.
CASSLARDNSPLHF
TGTGCCAGCAGCTTGGCCAGGGATAATTCACCCCTCCACTTT
>15|TRBD1|TRBV4-1|TRBJ2-7|.
CASSQGGTGGREQYF
TGCGCCAGCAGCCAAGGGGGGACAGGGGGTAGGGAGCAGTACTTC
>14|TRBD1|TRBV10-3|TRBJ1-1|.
CAISDRQGGTEAFF
TGTGCCATCAGTGATCGACAGGGTGGGACTGAAGCTTTCTTT
>14|TRBD1|TRBV6-5|TRBJ2-1|.
CASRSGQGARRQFF
TGTGCCAGCAGAAGCGGACAGGGGGCGAGGCGGCAGTTCTTC
>15|.|TRBV4-3|TRBJ1-6|.
CASSQEVGRASPLHF
TGCGCCAGCAGCCAAGAGGTAGGCAGGGCTTCACCCCTCCACTTT
>14|TRBD2|TRBV30|TRBJ2-7|.
CAWSLGRAFYEQYF
TGTGCCTGGAGCCTAGGGAGGGCCTTCTACGAGCAGTACTTC
>16|TRBD1|TRBV20-1|TRBJ1-6|once
CSASGQGGDRNSPLHF
TGCAGTGCTAGTGGACAGGGGGGAGATCGGAATTCACCCCTCCACTTT
>16|.|TRBV11-3|TRBJ2-2|few
CASSLYGAGSTGELFF
TGTGCCAGCAGCTTATACGGGGCGGGGAGCACCGGGGAGCTGTTTTTT
>14|.|TRBV2|TRBJ1-2|.
CASSARQHNYGYTF
TGTGCCAGCAGTGCGCGACAGCACAACTATGGCTACACCTTC
>12|.|TRBV30|TRBJ1-2|few
CAWSIGNYGYTF
TGTGCCTGGAGTATCGGTAACTATGGCTACACCTTC
>15|.|TRBV28|TRBJ2-4|.
CASSFSSGAKNIQYF
TGTGCCAGCAGTTTTTCTAGTGGGGCCAAAAACATTCAGTACTTC
>16|TRBD2|TRBV7-9|TRBJ2-7|.
CASSELAGVLSYEQYF
TGTGCCAGCAGCGAACTAGCGGGCGTCCTCTCCTACGAGCAGTACTTC
>18|TRBD1|TRBV7-2|TRBJ1-3|.
CASSSFLTGYSSGNTIYF
TGTGCCAGCAGCTCCTTCTTGACAGGGTACAGCTCTGGAAACACCATATATTTT
>12|.|TRBV19|TRBJ1-2|.
CASQGGEPGYTF
TGTGCCAGCCAAGGAGGGGAGCCTGGCTACACCTTC
>11|.|TRBV7-2|TRBJ2-1|.
CASSFSQEQFF
TGTGCCAGCAGCTTTTCCCAGGAGCAGTTCTTC
>13|.|TRBV19|TRBJ2-5|.
CASSFGSQETQYF
TGTGCCAGTAGTTTTGGCAGTCAAGAGACCCAGTACTTC
>14|TRBD2|TRBV6-2/TRBV6-3|TRBJ2-1|.
CASSYQRGENEQFF
TGTGCCAGCAGTTACCAGCGGGGGGAGAATGAGCAGTTCTTC
>16|.|TRBV28|TRBJ2-2|.
CASSLSGTQNTGELFF
TGTGCCAGCAGTTTATCCGGGACACAGAACACCGGGGAGCTGTTTTTT
>17|.|TRBV5-1|TRBJ1-2|.
CASSTGHQTVGSYGYTF
TGCGCCAGCAGCACGGGACACCAGACCGTAGGAAGCTATGGCTACACCTTC
>16|TRBD2|TRBV7-2|TRBJ2-3|.
CASTLVASGKLDTQYF
TGTGCCAGCACCCTAGTGGCTAGCGGGAAATTAGATACGCAGTATTTT
>13|.|TRBV12-3/TRBV12-4|TRBJ2-7|.
CASSFMRSYEQYF
TGTGCCAGCAGTTTTATGAGGTCCTACGAGCAGTACTTC
>14|.|TRBV25-1|TRBJ1-2|.
CASSEVGGRGGYTF
TGTGCCAGCAGTGAAGTCGGGGGGCGCGGGGGCTACACCTTC
>14|.|TRBV4-2|TRBJ2-5|.
CASSPKGREETQYF
TGTGCCAGCAGCCCGAAGGGCAGGGAAGAGACCCAGTACTTC
>16|.|TRBV18|TRBJ1-1|.
CASSPAMTDSNTEAFF
TGTGCCAGCTCACCAGCCATGACAGACTCGAACACTGAAGCTTTCTTT
>16|TRBD2|TRBV19|TRBJ2-1|.
CASSIGLAGDYNEQFF
TGTGCCAGTAGTATTGGACTAGCGGGGGACTACAATGAGCAGTTCTTC
>14|.|TRBV28|TRBJ2-7|once
CASTLTLRSYEQYF
TGTGCCAGCACCCTTACCCTCCGGAGCTACGAGCAGTACTTC
>15|TRBD2|TRBV4-1|TRBJ2-5|.
CASSQGTSGKETQYF
TGCGCCAGCAGCCAAGGGACTAGCGGGAAAGAGACCCAGTACTTC
>15|TRBD2|TRBV5-4|TRBJ2-3|.
CASSSTSGITDTQYF
TGTGCCAGCAGCTCGACTAGCGGCATCACAGATACGCAGTATTTT
>14|TRBD1|TRBV11-2|TRBJ2-7|.
CASSGTAISYEQYF
TGTGCCAGCAGCGGGACAGCAATATCTTACGAGCAGTACTTC
>14|TRBD2|TRBV6-5|TRBJ2-1|.
CASRSGSSYNEQFF
TGTGCCAGCCGTAGCGGGAGCTCCTACAATGAGCAGTTCTTC